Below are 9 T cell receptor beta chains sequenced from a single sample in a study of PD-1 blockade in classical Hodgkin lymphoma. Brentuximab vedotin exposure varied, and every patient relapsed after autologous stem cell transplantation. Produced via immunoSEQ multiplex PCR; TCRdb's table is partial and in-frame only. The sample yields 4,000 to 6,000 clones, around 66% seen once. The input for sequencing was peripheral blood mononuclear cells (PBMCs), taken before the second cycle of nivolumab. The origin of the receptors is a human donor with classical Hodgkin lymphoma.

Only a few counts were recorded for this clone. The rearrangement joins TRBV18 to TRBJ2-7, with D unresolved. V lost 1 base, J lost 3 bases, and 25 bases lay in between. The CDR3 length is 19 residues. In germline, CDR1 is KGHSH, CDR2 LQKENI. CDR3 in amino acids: CASSPQLFNPGHSFYEQYF. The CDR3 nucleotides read TGTGCCAGCTCACCACAATTATTTAACCCGGGCCACTCATTCTACGAGCAGTACTTC.

The DNA of the CDR3 is TGTGCCAGCAGTGGGTGGGGGGCGCGGGACGAGCAGTACTTC. Its protein is CASSGWGARDEQYF. The rearrangement joins TRBV6-1 to TRBJ2-7; TRBD1 or TRBD2 may be the D gene (6 bases each). The CDR3 is 14 amino acids. Per the germline V gene, CDR1 is MNHNS and CDR2 is SASEGT. V was trimmed by 4 bases and J by 5 bases, leaving 15 bases between them.

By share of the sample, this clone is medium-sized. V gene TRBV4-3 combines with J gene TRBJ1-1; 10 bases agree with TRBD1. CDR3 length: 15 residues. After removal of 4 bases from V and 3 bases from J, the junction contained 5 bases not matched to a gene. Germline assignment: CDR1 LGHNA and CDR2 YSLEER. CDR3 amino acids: CASSLVGTGDTEAFF. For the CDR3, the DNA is TGCGCCAGCAGCCTCGTGGGGACAGGGGACACTGAAGCTTTCTTT.

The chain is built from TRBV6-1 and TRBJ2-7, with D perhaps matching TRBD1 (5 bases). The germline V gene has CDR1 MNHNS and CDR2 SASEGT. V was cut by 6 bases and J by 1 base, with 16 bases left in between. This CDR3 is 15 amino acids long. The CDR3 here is CASSGGQGGSYEQYF. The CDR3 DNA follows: TGTGCCAGCAGCGGCGGACAAGGCGGTTCCTACGAGCAGTACTTC.

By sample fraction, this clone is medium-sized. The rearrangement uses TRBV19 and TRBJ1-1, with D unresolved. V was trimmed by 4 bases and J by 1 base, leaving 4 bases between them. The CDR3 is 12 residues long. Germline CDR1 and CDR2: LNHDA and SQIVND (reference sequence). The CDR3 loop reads CASSRTNTEAFF. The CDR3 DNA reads TGTGCCAGTAGTAGGACGAACACTGAAGCTTTCTTT.

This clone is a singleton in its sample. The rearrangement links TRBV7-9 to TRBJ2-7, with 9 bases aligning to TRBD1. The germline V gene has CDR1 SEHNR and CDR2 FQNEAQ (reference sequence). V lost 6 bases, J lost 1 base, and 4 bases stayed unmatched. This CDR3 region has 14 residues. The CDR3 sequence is CASSSDRGSYEQYF. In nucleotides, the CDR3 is TGTGCCAGCAGTTCAGACAGGGGGTCCTACGAGCAGTACTTC. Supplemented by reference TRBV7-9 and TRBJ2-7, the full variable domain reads DTGVSQNPRHKITKRGQNVTFRCDPISEHNRLYWYRQTLGQGPEFLTYFQNEAQLEKSRLLSDRFSAERPKGSFSTLEIQRTEQGDSAMYLCASSSDRGSYEQYFGPGTRLTVT.

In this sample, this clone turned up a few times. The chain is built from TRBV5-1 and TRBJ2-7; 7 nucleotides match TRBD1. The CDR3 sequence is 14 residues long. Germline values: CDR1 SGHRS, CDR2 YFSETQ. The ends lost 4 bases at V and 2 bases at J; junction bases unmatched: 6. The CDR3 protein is CASSALGQAYEQYF. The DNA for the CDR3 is TGCGCCAGCAGCGCCCTCGGACAGGCCTACGAGCAGTACTTC.

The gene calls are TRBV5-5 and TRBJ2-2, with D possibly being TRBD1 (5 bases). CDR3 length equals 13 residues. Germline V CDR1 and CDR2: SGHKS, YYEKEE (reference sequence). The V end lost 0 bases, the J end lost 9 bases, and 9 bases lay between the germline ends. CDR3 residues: CASSLGQFRELFF. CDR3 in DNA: TGTGCCAGCAGCTTGGGACAGTTCAGGGAGCTGTTTTTT.

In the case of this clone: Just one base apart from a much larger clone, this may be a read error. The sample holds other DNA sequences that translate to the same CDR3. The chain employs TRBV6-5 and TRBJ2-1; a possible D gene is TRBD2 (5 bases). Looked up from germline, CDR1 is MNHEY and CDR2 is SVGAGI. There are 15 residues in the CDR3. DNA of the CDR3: TGTGCCAGTAGTTACTCGCGGACTTGGGACAATGAGCAGTTCTTC. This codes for CASSYSRTWDNEQFF.